This T cell receptor (beta chain) comes out of a study of cytomegalovirus exposure and HLA in healthy donors (dated by TCRdb to the late 2010s). Concerning the study at large: An earlier analysis of fewer than 750 of the donors reported around 280 Gb of sequence data and 90 million to 120 million unique TCR beta sequences obtained from about 180 million T cells. An early release covering approximately 600 HLA-typed donors comprised approximately 300 gigabases of sequencing data and approximately 80 million unique TCR sequences. The genetic ancestry cluster associated with self-reported Caucasian donors included approximately 85% of the roughly 410 genotyped donors. The study aimed to test whether cataloging public T cell receptors could reveal signatures of past pathogen exposure. The study profiled the T cell repertoires of some 610 subjects by immunosequencing and related them to cytomegalovirus serostatus. Along with the roughly 610-subject first cohort, a separate validation cohort of approximately 110 different subjects was used. To predict cytomegalovirus infection status, the study combined high-throughput TCR immunosequencing, statistical association of individual TCRs with disease status, and machine learning. To study patterns of TCR occurrence, a later analysis re-analyzed previously published TCR beta repertoires from 500 to 850 donors and added high-resolution HLA genotyping. In the later analysis, no new phenotypic data were used to find candidate immune exposures; instead, reliance was placed on TCR beta sequences and their occurrence across donors. To decide whether each TCR beta V gene segment behaved as functional or pseudogenic, an earlier analysis of 587 of the donors relied on high-throughput TCR beta sequencing. Donor age, sex, ethnicity and CMV serostatus were compiled together with the repertoire data. Genome-wide SNP genotypes for about 65% of the 666 donors were used in a later genetic analysis, which treated that subset as a discovery cohort. Every repertoire in the discovery cohort had been generated on one and the same sequencing platform. Class I and class II HLA loci were covered by the typing at four-digit resolution. The number of donors typed differed by locus, with 629-630 for A, B, C, DRB1 and DQB1, 522 for DQA1, under 610 for DPA1, and some 470 for DPB1. Four or five DR-DQ haplotypes were handled as single units for association and clustering, since linkage in the cohort was strong. Among roughly 370 genotyped donors of the cohort, an average of about 240,000 unique TCR beta nucleotide sequences were sequenced per donor, roughly a sixth of them non-productive. The research as a whole found: In the study, some 160 TCR beta chains were listed as associated with cytomegalovirus. Because some donors lacked HLA typing at each locus, the association tests relied only on the typed subset. Most TCR sequences were observed very rarely across donors, whereas some public TCRs were present in many individuals. At a false discovery rate of 0.05, a later analysis linked under 20,000 TCR beta sequences to specific HLA alleles. A later analysis found that most CMV-associated TCR beta chains appeared HLA-restricted, with HLA associations seemingly driven largely by CMV exposure. About 17 rarely observed V segments, including chromosome 9 orphons, were excluded from the earlier analysis of a few hundred of the donors because counts were too low. A cluster of highly shared sequence variants was judged likely to represent a technical artifact of the sequencing pipeline. This cohort had only TCR beta chains sequenced, and the lack of alpha or paired-chain data limited which features could be detected. Some IMGT-functional V segments, including TRBV6-2 and TRBV6-3, could not be told apart with the 87-base-pair reads, so those segments were excluded. It was suggested by the authors that the approach could potentially be generalized to other disease states and immunological phenotypes. The classifier was reported to diagnose cytomegalovirus status with high specificity and sensitivity in both the original and validation cohorts. According to a later genetic analysis, donors in an Asian-associated ancestry cluster had fewer N-insertions in productive TCRs than the approximately 650-donor mean. In an earlier analysis of a few hundred of the donors, most TCR beta V segments were observed in productive rearrangements about 87% or about 30% of the time, broadly matching IMGT annotations. A few of the identified cytomegalovirus-associated TCR beta chains were confirmed in vitro to be specific for cytomegalovirus antigens. The presence/absence analyses assumed that sequencing depth was roughly uniform across donors, and that assumption may not be true. Several of the top co-occurrence clusters appeared to be linked to parvovirus B19, influenza, CMV and Epstein-Barr virus, according to a later analysis. Correlated functional status among segregating V segments might be attributable to linkage disequilibrium, but an unknown experimental factor could not be ruled out. In a later genetic analysis, a missense DCLRE1C variant was associated with V-gene and J-gene trimming of TCR beta chains, and the association was replicated in an independent cohort. A later analysis found that TCR association rates varied across HLA loci, with DRB1 alleles showing the most associated TCRs and HLA-C alleles the fewest. A further reported finding was that TCR beta sequences accurately predicted the HLA-A and HLA-B alleles for most subjects in the first cohort. Compared with equally common non-associated chains, HLA-associated TCR beta chains in a later analysis were more clonally expanded and had lower generation probabilities. Strong co-occurrence of HLA alleles, especially DR and DQ, made assigning TCR associations to individual alleles difficult. For the cohort, immune exposure information was limited to CMV serostatus.

Notes on this clone: The target of this receptor is not known. Germline and junction disagree at one end, which may indicate a read error.

Library prep was done by the immunoSEQ multiplex PCR assay. A mixture of 60 forward primers for TCR Vbeta segments and 13 reverse primers for TCR Jbeta segments was used in the multiplex PCR. The CDR3 region of rearranged TCR beta genes was amplified from genomic DNA by a multiplex PCR assay. The Illumina HiSeq System was used to sequence the amplified TCR beta libraries as 87-base-pair reads. The original pipeline was this. A later analysis tallied tens of millions of unique TCR beta chains across the roughly 610 repertoires, and approximately 11 million of those chains were shared by two or more donors. Raw reads were error-corrected and collapsed into unique sequences with a nearest-neighbor algorithm that merged closely related sequences to remove PCR and sequencing errors. V, D and J gene segments were assigned by aligning CDR3 sequences to IMGT reference sequences. Each retained sequence needed at least a six-nucleotide match to both a V gene segment and a J gene segment. Rearrangements were called productive when the CDR3 lacked stop codons and stayed in frame with V and J; all others were non-productive. Following IMGT convention, CDR3 was defined as the stretch from the second conserved V-encoded cysteine to the conserved J-encoded phenylalanine. Sequences without an unambiguous match to a single V gene segment were excluded from the earlier analysis of about 630 of the donors. In an earlier analysis of approximately 560 of the donors, a V segment was called functional when productive rearrangements were above 56.7%, and segregating when the standard deviation between donors exceeded 5%. A statistical classification framework was built to diagnose cytomegalovirus status from the catalog of TCR beta chain sequences. In a later analysis, TCR nucleotide sequences were compared against IMGT/GENE-DB human TR gene sequences so that V and J genes could be assigned. A later analysis assigned CDR3 sequences and most-parsimonious VDJ recombination scenarios with the TCRdist pipeline. In a later analysis, each TCR beta chain was defined by its CDR3 amino acid sequence together with its V-gene family, and reads without a unique V-gene family were excluded. A later analysis removed several hundred highly shared, low-generation-probability nucleotide sequences to deal with suspected cross-contamination and a sequencing artifact. In a later analysis, a clonal expansion index for each public chain was calculated from normalized within-repertoire ranks of inferred template counts. In a later analysis, generation probabilities were computed with a VDJ recombination model fitted to out-of-frame rearrangements, and the resulting probabilities were checked against IGoR. In a later analysis, hypergeometric tests were used to score TCR-TCR, TCR-HLA and TCR-CMV co-occurrence, with a repertoire-size bias correction applied to TCR pairs. A later analysis estimated false discovery rates by permuting HLA or CMV assignments 20 times. A later analysis grouped co-occurring TCRs with DBSCAN, adding TCRdist sequence similarity when clustering within HLA-allele-positive subsets. Co-occurrence clustering excluded repertoires with fewer than 30,000 or more than 120,000 public chains, plus five with anomalous nucleotide sharing. The table was pulled from immuneACCESS by TCRdb, which kept in-frame rearrangements only. Such tables lose some clones; where checked, under half of the loss comes from unresolved V genes, and the rest has no known cause. Clonal size and the V and J genes are those of that table, whereas D and trimming came from the DNA. This sample gives some 100,000 clones in total; over 60% of them show up just once. Approximately 4.1% of the sample lies in the top ten.

The CDR3 contains 16 residues, cysteine and phenylalanine counted. Just CDR3 DNA is preserved here, 48 bases in frame from base 1. CDR1 and CDR2 are read off the germline V gene (reference sequence) as WNHNN and SYGVQD. The cohort was made up of about 610 healthy bone marrow donors. At the time of sampling, every cohort member was nominally healthy, though immune exposures that went unrecorded were likely present. The donor was CMV seropositive and belonged to the group of 270 or so seropositive cohort members. A peripheral blood sample was provided by each donor, and peripheral blood mononuclear cells were used for TCR beta sequencing. The Qiagen DNeasy Blood Extraction Kit was used to extract genomic DNA from the blood cell samples.

Specimen: PBMCs. The V and J genes are TRBV10-1 and TRBJ1-3; no D gene call is confident. This TCR derives from a female donor in good health and CMV-seropositive. The bases are TGCGCCAGCAGTGAGGAGTCCAGCGGCTCTGGAGACACCATATATTTT. The encoded protein is CASSEESSGSGDTIYF.